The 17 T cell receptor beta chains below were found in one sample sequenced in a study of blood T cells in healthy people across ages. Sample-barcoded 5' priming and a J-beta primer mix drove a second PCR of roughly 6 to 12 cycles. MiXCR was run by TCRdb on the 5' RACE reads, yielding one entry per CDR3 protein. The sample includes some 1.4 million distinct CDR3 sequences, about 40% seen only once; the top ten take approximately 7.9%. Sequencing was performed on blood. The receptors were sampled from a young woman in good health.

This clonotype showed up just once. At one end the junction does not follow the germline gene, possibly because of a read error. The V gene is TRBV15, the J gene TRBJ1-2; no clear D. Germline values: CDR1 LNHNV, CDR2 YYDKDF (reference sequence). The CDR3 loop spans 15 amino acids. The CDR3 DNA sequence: TGTACCACCAGCAGAGATGGGCCGGCATTCTATGGCTACACCTTC. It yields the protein CTTSRDGPAFYGYTF.

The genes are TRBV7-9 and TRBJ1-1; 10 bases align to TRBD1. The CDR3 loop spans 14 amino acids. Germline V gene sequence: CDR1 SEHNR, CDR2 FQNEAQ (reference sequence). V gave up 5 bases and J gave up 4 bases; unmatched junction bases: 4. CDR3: CASSEGQGSTEAFF. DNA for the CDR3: TGTGCCAGCAGCGAGGGACAGGGGAGCACTGAAGCTTTCTTT.

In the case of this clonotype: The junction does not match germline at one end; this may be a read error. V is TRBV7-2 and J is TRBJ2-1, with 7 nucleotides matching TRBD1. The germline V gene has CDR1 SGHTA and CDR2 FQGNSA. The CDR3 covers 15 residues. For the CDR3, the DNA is TGTGCCAGCGGCTTACGACAGGGCTCCTACAATGAGCAGTTCTTC. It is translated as CASGLRQGSYNEQFF.

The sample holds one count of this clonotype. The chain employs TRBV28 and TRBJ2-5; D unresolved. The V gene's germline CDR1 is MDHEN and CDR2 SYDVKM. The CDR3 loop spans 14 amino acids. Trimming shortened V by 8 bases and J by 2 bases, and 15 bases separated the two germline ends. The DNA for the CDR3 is TGTGCCAGCGGTAGGAACTATCATCAAGAGACCCAGTACTTC. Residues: CASGRNYHQETQYF.

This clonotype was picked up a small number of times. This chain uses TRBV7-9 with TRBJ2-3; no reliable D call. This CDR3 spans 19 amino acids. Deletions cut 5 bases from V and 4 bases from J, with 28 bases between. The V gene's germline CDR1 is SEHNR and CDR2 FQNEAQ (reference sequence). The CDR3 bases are TGTGCCAGCAGCCCCACTCCGAAAATGGCAGAGCTAAGGGCAGATACGCAGTATTTT. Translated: CASSPTPKMAELRADTQYF.

The CDR3 DNA sequence: TGCAGTGCTAGAGATAGTACCGGCGGGAGGGCCTACAATGAGCAGTACTTC. This translates into CSARDSTGGRAYNEQYF. The genes are TRBV20-1 and TRBJ2-7; TRBD2 matches at 9 bases. CDR3 length: 17 residues. Per germline, CDR1 DFQATT and CDR2 SNEGSKA (reference sequence). The V and J ends lost 0 bases and 7 bases, in that order; junction bases with no gene match: 16.

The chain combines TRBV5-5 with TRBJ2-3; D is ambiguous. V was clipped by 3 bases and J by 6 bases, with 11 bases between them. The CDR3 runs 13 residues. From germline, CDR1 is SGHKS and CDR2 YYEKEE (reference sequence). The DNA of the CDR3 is TGTGCCAGCAGCTCCCAGTTAGGTGATACGCAGTATTTT. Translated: CASSSQLGDTQYF.

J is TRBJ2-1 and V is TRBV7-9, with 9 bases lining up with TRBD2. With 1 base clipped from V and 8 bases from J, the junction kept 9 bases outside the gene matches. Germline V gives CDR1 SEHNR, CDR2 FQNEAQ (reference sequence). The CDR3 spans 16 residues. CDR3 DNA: TGTGCCAGCAGCTTAGGAGGTGCGGGGGGGCAGCATGAGCAGTTCTTC. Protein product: CASSLGGAGGQHEQFF.

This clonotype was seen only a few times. CDR3 in amino acids: CASSTRTGDEKLFF. Written as DNA, the CDR3 is TGTGCCAGCAGTACCAGGACAGGGGATGAAAAACTGTTTTTT. The V call is TRBV27, the J call TRBJ1-4; TRBD1 aligns across 9 bases. Looked up from germline, CDR1 is MNHEY and CDR2 is SMNVEV (reference sequence). With V trimmed by 5 bases and J by 6 bases, 4 bases remained unmatched. This CDR3 is built from 14 residues. Variable domain in full (rest from reference TRBV27 and TRBJ1-4): EAQVTQNPRYLITVTGKKLTVTCSQNMNHEYMSWYRQDPGLGLRQIYYSMNVEVTDKGDVPEGYKVSRKEKRNFPLILESPSPNQTSLYFCASSTRTGDEKLFFGSGTQLSVL.

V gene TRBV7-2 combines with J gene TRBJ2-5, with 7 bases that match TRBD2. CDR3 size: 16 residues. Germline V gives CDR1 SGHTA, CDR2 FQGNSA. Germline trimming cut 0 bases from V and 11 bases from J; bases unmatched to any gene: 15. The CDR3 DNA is TGTGCCAGCAGCTTAGCTGTTGCTAGCGGACACAATGAGCAGTACTTC. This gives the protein CASSLAVASGHNEQYF.

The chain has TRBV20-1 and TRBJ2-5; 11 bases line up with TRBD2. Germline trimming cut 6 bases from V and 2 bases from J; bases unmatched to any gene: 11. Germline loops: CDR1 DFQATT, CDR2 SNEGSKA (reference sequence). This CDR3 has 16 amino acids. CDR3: CSAATWASGRQETQYF. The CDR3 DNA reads TGCAGTGCCGCCACGTGGGCTAGCGGGAGGCAAGAGACCCAGTACTTC.

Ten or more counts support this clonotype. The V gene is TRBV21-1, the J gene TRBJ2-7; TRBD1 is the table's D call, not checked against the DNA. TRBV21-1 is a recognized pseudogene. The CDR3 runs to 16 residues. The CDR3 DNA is TGTGCCAGCAGCAAAGTTCGGACACCCACCCTCTACGAGCAGTACTTC. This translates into CASSKVRTPTLYEQYF.

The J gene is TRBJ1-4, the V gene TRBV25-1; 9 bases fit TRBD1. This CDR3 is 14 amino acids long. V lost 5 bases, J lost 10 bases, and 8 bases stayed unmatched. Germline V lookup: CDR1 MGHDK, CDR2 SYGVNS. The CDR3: CASSRGGQGRKLFF. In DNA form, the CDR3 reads TGTGCCAGCAGTAGGGGGGGACAGGGTCGAAAACTGTTTTTT.

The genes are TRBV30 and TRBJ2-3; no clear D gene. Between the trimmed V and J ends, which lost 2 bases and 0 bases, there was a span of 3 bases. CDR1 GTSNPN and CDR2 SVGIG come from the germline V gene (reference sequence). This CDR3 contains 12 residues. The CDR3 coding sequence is TGTGCCTGGAGTACTAGCACAGATACGCAGTATTTT. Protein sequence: CAWSTSTDTQYF.

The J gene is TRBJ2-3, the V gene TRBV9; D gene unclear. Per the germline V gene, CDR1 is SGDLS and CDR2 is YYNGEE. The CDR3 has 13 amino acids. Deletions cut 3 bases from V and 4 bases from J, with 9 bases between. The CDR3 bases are TGTGCCAGCAGCGCGATCCCCTCAGATACGCAGTATTTT. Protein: CASSAIPSDTQYF.

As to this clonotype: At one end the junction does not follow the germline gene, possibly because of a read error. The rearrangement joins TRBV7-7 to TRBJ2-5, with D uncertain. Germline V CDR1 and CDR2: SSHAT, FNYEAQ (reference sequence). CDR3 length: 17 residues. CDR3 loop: CASSSSRSAASKETQYF. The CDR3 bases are TGTGCTAGCAGCTCCTCGCGCAGTGCGGCTTCAAAAGAGACCCAGTACTTC.

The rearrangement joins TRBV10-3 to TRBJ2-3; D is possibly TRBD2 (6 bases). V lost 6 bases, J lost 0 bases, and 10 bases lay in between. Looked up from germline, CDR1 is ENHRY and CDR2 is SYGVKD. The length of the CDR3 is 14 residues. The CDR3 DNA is TGTGCCATCAGCACCGGGACTAGCACAGATACGCAGTATTTT. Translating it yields CAISTGTSTDTQYF.